The 14 T cell receptor beta chains reported below all come from one sample, sequenced in a study of blood T cell repertoires in COVID-19. TCRdb keeps only in-frame clones here, not all; method: immunoSEQ multiplex PCR. The sample comprises nearly 350,000 clones, almost 90% of which are singletons, and 7.3% rests with the top ten. The specimen was peripheral blood. The source of these receptors is a woman in her 70s with COVID-19, enrolled during active disease.

The chain uses TRBV24-1 and TRBJ1-2, with D possibly being TRBD1 (6 bases). The germline CDR1 and CDR2 sequences are KGHDR and SFDVKD. V lost 5 bases and J 5 bases, leaving 17 bases between the germline ends. The CDR3 loop spans 15 amino acids. This CDR3 is CATSADPSTGYGYTF. The CDR3 DNA reads as TGTGCCACCAGTGCCGATCCTTCCACAGGGTATGGCTACACCTTC.

The count of this clone is one. The rearrangement links TRBV18 to TRBJ2-3; 8 nucleotides line up with TRBD2. The CDR3 is made up of 17 amino acids. The V gene end was trimmed by 3 bases and the J gene end by 1 base; junction bases not matched to a gene: 9. Germline V lookup: CDR1 KGHSH, CDR2 LQKENI. In nucleotides, the CDR3 is TGTGCCAGCTCACCTTTCAGCAGCGGGGGTGGCACAGATACGCAGTATTTT. Translating it yields CASSPFSSGGGTDTQYF.

The chain's CDR3 is CASKADTDTQYF. In DNA, the CDR3 is TGTGCCAGCAAGGCGGACACAGATACGCAGTATTTT. The rearrangement uses TRBV28 and TRBJ2-3; D is ambiguous. The germline V and J ends were trimmed by 7 bases and 2 bases, with 7 bases remaining between them. The CDR3 consists of 12 residues. From germline, CDR1 is MDHEN and CDR2 SYDVKM.

The V and J genes are TRBV3-1 (or the pseudogene TRBV3-2) and TRBJ2-3; D not resolved. V gave up 4 bases and J gave up 5 bases, with 13 bases separating them. The germline gives CDR1 LGHDT, CDR2 YNNKEL (reference sequence). The CDR3 is 14 residues long. The CDR3 DNA reads TGTGCCAGCAGCCCCCCCTGGGCCCGAGATACGCAGTATTTT. It specifies CASSPPWARDTQYF.

J is TRBJ1-2 and V is TRBV12-3 or TRBV12-4; D is ambiguous. This CDR3 region has 12 residues. V was cut by 2 bases and J by 7 bases, with 8 bases left in between. CDR3 coding DNA: TGTGCCAGCAGTTTACTGGCGGTTGGCTACACCTTC. It specifies CASSLLAVGYTF.

V is TRBV18 and J is TRBJ1-1, with D perhaps matching TRBD1 (5 bases). The CDR3 runs to 14 residues. Trimming shortened V by 3 bases and J by 1 base, and 9 bases separated the two germline ends. Germline V gene sequence: CDR1 KGHSH, CDR2 LQKENI. The CDR3: CASSPLTANTEAFF. The CDR3 bases are TGTGCCAGCTCACCCCTGACAGCGAACACTGAAGCTTTCTTT.

The chain joins TRBV21-1 to TRBJ1-2. TRBV21-1 is listed as a pseudogene. The CDR3 has 17 amino acids. The CDR3 region has the DNA TGTGCCAGCAGCAAAGATCAAGTCGAGATTACTAACTATGGCTACACCTTC. Amino acids: CASSKDQVEITNYGYTF.

The J gene is TRBJ2-5, the V gene TRBV9; 9 bases map to TRBD2. V lost 0 bases to trimming and J lost 1 base; unmatched junction nucleotides: 7. The CDR3 is 17 amino acids. Germline lookup yields CDR1 SGDLS and CDR2 YYNGEE. Written as DNA, the CDR3 is TGTGCCAGCAGCGTAGGCCAAGGCGGGGGGGGCCAAGAGACCCAGTACTTC. It encodes CASSVGQGGGGQETQYF. The whole variable domain, filled in from reference TRBV9 and TRBJ2-5, reads DSGVTQTPKHLITATGQRVTLRCSPRSGDLSVYWYQQSLDQGLQFLIQYYNGEERAKGNILERFSAQQFPDLHSELNLSSLELGDSALYFCASSVGQGGGGQETQYFGPGTRLLVL.

The rearrangement joins TRBV10-1 to TRBJ2-7; 7 nucleotides align to TRBD1. The CDR3 runs to 13 residues. Germline CDR1 is WNHNN and CDR2 is SYGVQD (reference sequence). Trimming took 2 bases from V and 3 from J; bases not matched to a gene: 1. In DNA, the CDR3 is TGCGCCAGCAGTGAGGCAGGGGGCTACGAGCAGTACTTC. This gives the protein CASSEAGGYEQYF.

The rearrangement uses TRBV4-3 and TRBJ1-2, with 7 bases matching TRBD1. The CDR3 extends over 12 amino acids. The germline V gene has CDR1 LGHNA and CDR2 YSLEER. Trimming took 2 bases from V and 14 from J; bases not matched to a gene: 8. CDR3 DNA sequence: TGCGCCAGCAGCCAATCAAGACAGGGTCAAACCTTC. It specifies CASSQSRQGQTF.

V gene TRBV7-2 combines with J gene TRBJ2-3; D is unclear. Germline CDR1 reads SGHTA; CDR2 reads FQGNSA. This CDR3 is built from 11 residues. Trimming pared 1 base from V and 9 bases from J, leaving 5 bases between. CDR3 DNA: TGTGCCAGCAGCTTAGGCGGCACGCAGTATTTT. Amino acid sequence: CASSLGGTQYF. Looking up the rest from reference TRBV7-2 and TRBJ2-3 gives the full variable domain: GAGVSQSPSNKVTEKGKDVELRCDPISGHTALYWYRQSLGQGLEFLIYFQGNSAPDKSGLPSDRFSAERTGGSVSTLTIQRTQQEDSAVYLCASSLGGTQYFGPGTRLTVL.

The rearrangement uses TRBV2 and TRBJ1-2; D gene unclear. The CDR3 sequence is 12 residues long. V shed 5 bases and J shed 9 bases, with 13 bases lying between them. Germline lookup yields CDR1 SNHLY and CDR2 FYNNEI. CDR3 bases: TGTGCCAGCAGTCCAGGTCCAGTCAGCTACACCTTC. Amino acids: CASSPGPVSYTF.

A few counts support this clone. The chain combines TRBV7-2 with TRBJ2-2; TRBD2 aligns across 12 bases. Germline V lookup: CDR1 SGHTA, CDR2 FQGNSA. This CDR3 is built from 16 residues. The trim removed 6 bases at V and 7 bases at J, leaving 9 bases unmatched. CDR3 sequence reads: CASSSLAGGPYGELFF. CDR3 nucleotides: TGTGCCAGCAGTTCTCTAGCGGGGGGGCCGTACGGGGAGCTGTTTTTT.

The chain employs TRBV6-1 and TRBJ1-2, with D unresolved. CDR3 length equals 16 residues. Trimming took 1 base from V and 0 from J, leaving 12 bases between them. CDR1 MNHNS and CDR2 SASEGT come from the germline V gene. The CDR3 region is CASSEDSFSPNYGYTF. In DNA form, the CDR3 reads TGTGCCAGCAGTGAAGACAGCTTTTCCCCTAACTATGGCTACACCTTC.